Described below is a single TCR beta chain sequence and its context. Per the authors' pipeline: The assay estimated nucleated cells by amplifying reference gene primers. Produced via immunoSEQ multiplex PCR; TCRdb's table is partial and in-frame only. The V and J calls and clone size are taken from that table; D and trimming were inferred from the DNA. The sample lists about 90,000 clones, approximately 86% occurring once. The CDR3 contains 15 residues. Germline assignment: CDR1 MNHEY and CDR2 SVGAGI. V lost 2 bases, J lost 1 base, and 11 bases lay in between. The data were obtained in a study of blood T cell repertoires in COVID-19. Study overall: The samples span acute and convalescent COVID-19 from the United States, Italy and Spain. The analysed material was cDNA or gDNA that came from T cells, B-cell-depleted T cells, or PBMCs.

V and J are TRBV6-5 and TRBJ1-1; a possible D gene is TRBD1 (5 bases). The sample was peripheral blood. The origin of this receptor is a man at least 80 years old with acute or convalescent COVID-19. In DNA, the CDR3 is TGTGCCAGCAGTTACGGGGGGACGGGGAACACTGAAGCTTTCTTT. Protein product: CASSYGGTGNTEAFF.